One sample yielded the 22 T cell receptor beta chains listed below, sequenced in a study of T cell clones after liver transplantation. TCRdb's copy holds only in-frame clones and misses some; the assay was immunoSEQ multiplex PCR. The data contain some 70,000 clones, about 92% of them singletons. Sequencing used CD4+ T cells from blood, obtained before liver transplant. The source of these receptors is a human donor who received a liver transplant.

The chain couples TRBV5-5 to TRBJ1-5, with 10 bases fitting TRBD1. Germline-derived CDR1 and CDR2 are SGHKS and YYEKEE (reference sequence). The CDR3 runs 16 residues. V was clipped by 4 bases and J by 6 bases; unmatched bases: 10. The CDR3 DNA is TGTGCCAGCAGCACCTTCCCGGGACAGGGGAGTCAGCCCCAGCATTTT. It codes for CASSTFPGQGSQPQHF.

The V call is TRBV7-3, the J call TRBJ2-4; perhaps TRBD2 as D (6 bases). The germline CDR1 and CDR2 sequences are SGHTA and FQGTGA. V was pared by 6 bases and J by 0 bases, with 15 bases between. This CDR3 has 16 residues. CDR3 protein: CASRPREKIAKNIQYF. CDR3 nucleotides: TGTGCCAGCAGACCTCGGGAGAAGATAGCCAAAAACATTCAGTACTTC.

This chain connects TRBV19 to TRBJ2-5, with 8 bases matching TRBD1. CDR3 length: 14 amino acids. The ends lost 7 bases at V and 1 base at J; junction bases unmatched: 5. Germline-derived CDR1 and CDR2 are LNHDA and SQIVND (reference sequence). The CDR3 reads CASTDRGIQETQYF. In nucleotides, the CDR3 is TGTGCCAGTACCGACAGGGGTATCCAAGAGACCCAGTACTTC.

CDR3 coding DNA: TGCGCCAGCAGTTGGGGACTAGCGGGACCGGGAGATACGCAGTATTTT. The encoded protein is CASSWGLAGPGDTQYF. The gene calls are TRBV5-1 and TRBJ2-3, with 13 positions matching TRBD2. CDR1 and CDR2 (germline): SGHRS, YFSETQ. V lost 5 bases and J lost 5; bases outside the gene matches: 8. This CDR3 contains 16 residues. Using reference TRBV5-1 and TRBJ2-3 for the parts outside the CDR3, the full variable domain is KAGVTQTPRYLIKTRGQQVTLSCSPISGHRSVSWYQQTPGQGLQFLFEYFSETQRNKGNFPGRFSGRQFSNSRSEMNVSTLELGDSALYLCASSWGLAGPGDTQYFGPGTRLTVL.

The rearrangement uses TRBV5-1 and TRBJ1-4; D remains ambiguous. The CDR3 length is 15 residues. The germline CDR1 and CDR2 sequences are SGHRS and YFSETQ. The ends were cut back, 5 bases at V and 0 bases at J, with 11 bases in the middle. The CDR3 nucleotides are TGCGCCAGCAGACCCTCCGGGGCAACTAATGAAAAACTGTTTTTT. This translates into CASRPSGATNEKLFF.

CDR3 sequence (DNA): TGTGCCAGCAGTTTTACGTCGGGGGCGGGGACTGAAGCTTTCTTT. Protein: CASSFTSGAGTEAFF. This chain connects TRBV28 to TRBJ1-1; the D gene is possibly TRBD1 (6 bases). V lost 3 bases to trimming and J lost 5 bases, with 16 bases between them. The CDR3 has 15 residues. Germline CDR1 MDHEN, CDR2 SYDVKM.

The rearrangement links TRBV5-5 to TRBJ2-7, with 9 bases aligning to TRBD1. The germline V gene encodes CDR1 SGHKS and CDR2 YYEKEE (reference sequence). J gave up 3 bases and V 2 bases, and 6 bases lay outside the gene matches. This CDR3 is 15 amino acids long. The CDR3 DNA reads TGTGCCAGCAGCTTCGCTACAGGGGGCCTCTACGAGCAGTACTTC. Protein product: CASSFATGGLYEQYF.

The rearrangement uses TRBV15 and TRBJ2-2; 15 nucleotides agree with TRBD2. Trimming removed 5 bases from V and 5 bases from J; junction bases left unmatched: 12. The CDR3 has 19 residues. Germline V gene sequence: CDR1 LNHNV, CDR2 YYDKDF (reference sequence). This CDR3 is CATSALPGLAGGWTGELFF. The DNA for the CDR3 is TGTGCCACCAGCGCGCTGCCGGGACTAGCGGGAGGTTGGACCGGGGAGCTGTTTTTT.

This chain links TRBV28 with TRBJ2-3; TRBD2 matches at 9 bases. J lost 1 base, V lost 8 bases, and 10 bases had no gene match. Germline V CDR1 and CDR2: MDHEN, SYDVKM. This CDR3 contains 16 residues. CDR3 protein: CASGDLASGGTDTQYF. In DNA form, the CDR3 reads TGTGCCAGCGGTGATTTGGCTAGCGGGGGCACAGATACGCAGTATTTT.

The chain combines TRBV7-2 with TRBJ2-1; D is undetermined. V was cut by 2 bases and J by 7 bases, with 6 bases left in between. CDR1 and CDR2 (germline): SGHTA, FQGNSA. This CDR3 has 12 residues. The CDR3 region is CASSLSRNEQFF. In DNA form, the CDR3 reads TGTGCCAGCAGCTTATCCCGGAATGAGCAGTTCTTC.

This clone was counted once. This rearrangement joins TRBV27 to TRBJ2-3; tentative D call: TRBD2 (5 bases). V gave up 5 bases and J gave up 0 bases, with 12 bases separating them. Germline CDR1 and CDR2: MNHEY and SMNVEV (reference sequence). The CDR3 covers 15 residues. CDR3 sequence reads: CASSPIGESTDTQYF. The CDR3 coding sequence is TGTGCCAGCAGTCCAATTGGGGAGAGCACAGATACGCAGTATTTT.

Worth noting for this clone: The same CDR3 also results from other DNA sequences found in this sample. The chain recombines TRBV7-3 with TRBJ2-1; 12 bases fit TRBD2. The CDR3 has 15 amino acids. J gave up 5 bases and V 2 bases, and 1 base lay outside the gene matches. Germline loops: CDR1 SGHTA, CDR2 FQGTGA. DNA for the CDR3: TGTGCCAGCAGCTTAGGACTAGCGGGGAACAATGAGCAGTTCTTC. Its translation: CASSLGLAGNNEQFF.

The rearrangement links TRBV5-1 to TRBJ2-5, with 13 bases fitting TRBD2. The junction had 11 bases not matched to a gene; V was cut back by 8 bases and J by 4 bases. Germline V gives CDR1 SGHRS, CDR2 YFSETQ. The CDR3 consists of 16 residues. Written as DNA, the CDR3 is TGCGCCAGTTCCTATGGACTAGCGGGAGTTGGAGAGACCCAGTACTTC. It encodes CASSYGLAGVGETQYF.

DNA for the CDR3: TGTGCCAGCAGTGCGACAGAGAAATATGGCTACACCTTC. Translated, it gives CASSATEKYGYTF. This chain uses TRBV2 with TRBJ1-2; possible D gene TRBD1, 5 bases. This CDR3 comprises 13 residues. Germline V CDR1 and CDR2: SNHLY, FYNNEI. The V gene lost 4 bases and the J gene lost 5 bases, with 11 bases spanning the gap.

This clone turned up a few times. This rearrangement joins TRBV9 to TRBJ2-3, with 7 positions matching TRBD2. This CDR3 has 16 residues. Unmatched junction bases numbered 12, after V lost 3 bases and J lost 5 bases. Germline CDR1 and CDR2: SGDLS and YYNGEE. The CDR3 region is CASSAPGGSLIDTQYF. The CDR3 bases are TGTGCCAGCAGCGCGCCTGGCGGGAGTCTTATAGATACGCAGTATTTT.

The CDR3 here is CASSLNPGLAGGEQFF. The CDR3 DNA follows: TGTGCCAGTAGTCTCAACCCGGGACTAGCGGGAGGTGAGCAGTTCTTC. The chain uses TRBV19 and TRBJ2-1; TRBD2 matches at 15 bases. The CDR3 has 16 amino acids. Losses at the gene ends were 5 bases for V and 9 bases for J; bases not matched to a gene: 8. Per the germline V gene, CDR1 is LNHDA and CDR2 is SQIVND (reference sequence).

The J gene is TRBJ2-3, the V gene TRBV6-1; the D is unclear. The germline gives CDR1 MNHNS, CDR2 SASEGT. This CDR3 region has 13 residues. Deletions cut 2 bases from V and 6 bases from J, with 9 bases between. CDR3 amino acids: CASSEMYWDTQYF. For the CDR3, the DNA is TGTGCCAGCAGTGAAATGTATTGGGATACGCAGTATTTT.

V is TRBV6-5 and J is TRBJ2-7; D may be TRBD2 (6 bases). Trimming left V 8 bases short and J 3 bases short, with 11 bases between. This CDR3 region has 12 residues. Germline CDR1 and CDR2: MNHEY and SVGAGI. The CDR3 loop is CASRRGSYEQYF. The CDR3 region has the DNA TGTGCCAGCCGCCGGGGGAGCTACGAGCAGTACTTC.

The genes are TRBV28 and TRBJ2-7; D perhaps matches TRBD2 (5 bases). CDR1 MDHEN and CDR2 SYDVKM come from the germline V gene. The CDR3 is made up of 16 amino acids. Deletions cut 5 bases from V and 0 bases from J, with 17 bases between. CDR3 region: CASSGMVGAHSYEQYF. In DNA form, the CDR3 reads TGTGCCAGCAGTGGCATGGTGGGAGCTCACTCCTACGAGCAGTACTTC.

About this clone itself: The junction and the germline gene differ at one end; a read error may be behind it. The chain employs TRBV29-1 and TRBJ2-7; 8 bases line up with TRBD1. The CDR3 has 14 residues. Germline V lookup: CDR1 SQVTM, CDR2 ANQGSEA. CDR3 in DNA: TGCAGCGTTCGTGATGGGACAGGTAGTTACGAGCGGTACTTC. This encodes CSVRDGTGSYERYF.

V and J are TRBV11-2 and TRBJ1-4; a possible D gene is TRBD1 (5 bases). Per germline, CDR1 SGHAT and CDR2 FQNNGV. The CDR3 sequence is 15 residues long. The V gene lost 1 base and the J gene lost 6 bases, with 12 bases spanning the gap. Here the CDR3 DNA reads TGTGCCAGCAGCTTAGCAGGGCAGGGTTATGAAAAACTGTTTTTT. It is translated as CASSLAGQGYEKLFF.

The chain has TRBV19 and TRBJ1-2; D is ambiguous. The CDR3 is made up of 15 amino acids. Per germline, CDR1 LNHDA and CDR2 SQIVND (reference sequence). Trimming pared 5 bases from V and 4 bases from J, leaving 17 bases between. CDR3 coding DNA: TGTGCCAGTAGTCCCGCCTCGAGACAAAGCTATGGCTACACCTTC. It encodes CASSPASRQSYGYTF.